A selection of T cell receptor beta chains follows, all from one sample in a study of cytomegalovirus exposure and HLA in healthy donors. TCRdb's copy holds only in-frame clones and misses some; the assay was immunoSEQ multiplex PCR. The sample shows approximately 190,000 clones, roughly 76% of them seen only once. The sequencing sample was made of PBMCs. Source of these receptors: a woman in her twenties or thirties in good health and CMV-seropositive. The CDR3 runs from the conserved cysteine through the conserved F or W. The D gene is left open where the match is weak. The listing skips clone size in some rows; elsewhere it reads once, few, many or a size class.

TRBV28	NA	TRBD1	TRBJ1-1	TGTGCCAGCAGTTACATTCGGGGGACAGCTAACACTGAAGCTTTCTTT	CASSYIRGTANTEAFF
TRBV10-2	NA	NA	TRBJ1-5	TGCGCCAGCAGTGAGGAAAGGGGAATACCCCAGCATTTT	CASSEERGIPQHF
TRBV28	NA	NA	TRBJ1-3	TGTGCCAGTCAGGGTACGATTGGAAACACCATATATTTT	CASQGTIGNTIYF
TRBV30	NA	TRBD2	TRBJ2-7	TGTGCCTGGGAAGCGGGAGCTTCTTACGAGCAGTACTTC	CAWEAGASYEQYF
TRBV7-2	NA	TRBD1	TRBJ2-1	TGTGCCAGCAGCCCACGGACAGGGGAGGAGCAGTTCTTC	CASSPRTGEEQFF
TRBV30	NA	TRBD1	TRBJ2-5	TGTGCCTGGAAAACGGGACAGGGAGGAGAGACCCAGTACTTC	CAWKTGQGGETQYF
TRBV7-2	NA	NA	TRBJ1-1	TGTGCCAGCAGCTTATTTCTAGGCGGGGACACTGAAGCTTTCTTT	CASSLFLGGDTEAFF
TRBV6-5	few	NA	TRBJ1-6	TGTGCCAGCAGTTACTCCACAGGGCAAGTCTCACCCCTCCACTTT	CASSYSTGQVSPLHF
TRBV7-8	NA	NA	TRBJ2-1	TGTGCCAGCAGCTTAGTGGCCCTCAAGCGGTTCTTC	CASSLVALKRFF
TRBV7-3	NA	TRBD2	TRBJ2-5	TGTGCCAGCAGCTTATTTGGAGCGGGGACCGGCCAAGAGACCCAGTACTTC	CASSLFGAGTGQETQYF
TRBV7-6	NA	NA	TRBJ2-3	TGTGCCAGCAGCAATAGGGGTACAGATACGCAGTATTTT	CASSNRGTDTQYF
TRBV15	few	NA	TRBJ1-2	TGTGCCACCAGCAGAGGGCAGGGCATGGGAGGCTACACCTTC	CATSRGQGMGGYTF
TRBV11-3	NA	NA	TRBJ2-1	TGTGCCAGCAGCTTAGGTGCGGGGCTGGACCATGAGCAGTTCTTC	CASSLGAGLDHEQFF
TRBV7-2	NA	TRBD2	TRBJ2-2	TGTGCCAGCAGCTTAGGCGGCGCGGGAGCCCTGGGCGGGGAGCTGTTTTTT	CASSLGGAGALGGELFF
TRBV7-2	few	NA	TRBJ2-5	TGTGCCAGCAGCTTAGAAAGGGGCGAGACCCAGTACTTC	CASSLERGETQYF
TRBV4-2	few	NA	TRBJ1-1	TGTGCCAGCAGCCAAGGAAGGACAGACGGCGCCACTGAAGCTTTCTTT	CASSQGRTDGATEAFF
TRBV5-6	NA	NA	TRBJ2-7	TGTGCCAGCACCTTGGGCGGGGGCCACTACGAGCAGTACTTC	CASTLGGGHYEQYF
TRBV28	NA	NA	TRBJ2-5	TGTGCCAGCAGTTTGATAAGTGGAGCGAGGGGGAGCGAAGAGACCCAGTACTTC	CASSLISGARGSEETQYF
TRBV4-3	few	TRBD1	TRBJ1-2	TGCGCCAGCAGCCTTAGGACAGGGTCTGATGGCTACACCTTC	CASSLRTGSDGYTF
TRBV7-2	NA	NA	TRBJ2-1	TGTGCCAGCAGAAAAGACATTCAGGGCTACAATGAGCAGTTCTTC	CASRKDIQGYNEQFF
TRBV18	few	TRBD1	TRBJ2-5	TGTGCCAGCTCACCATGGGACAGGTCACAGGAGCAGTACTTC	CASSPWDRSQEQYF
TRBV4-2	NA	NA	TRBJ2-7	TGTGCCAGCAGCCATCTACGGGGGAGTGAATACGAGCAGTACTTC	CASSHLRGSEYEQYF
TRBV2	NA	TRBD2	TRBJ2-5	TGTGCCAGCAGTGGTCTAGCGGGGACCCAAGAGACCCAGTACTTC	CASSGLAGTQETQYF
TRBV27	NA	NA	TRBJ1-5	TGTGCCAGCAGTGGCAACAATCAGCCCCAGCATTTT	CASSGNNQPQHF
TRBV19	NA	NA	TRBJ2-1	TGTGCCAGTAGTACGACAGAGGACAATGAGCAGTTCTTC	CASSTTEDNEQFF
TRBV29-1	once	NA	TRBJ2-7	TGCAGCGTTTCTGGCGGGCCGAGCTCCTACGAGCAGTACTTC	CSVSGGPSSYEQYF
TRBV7-3	NA	NA	TRBJ2-3	TGTGCCAGCAGCTTAGCGGGTATACAGTATTTT	CASSLAGIQYF
TRBV7-7	NA	NA	TRBJ2-5	TGTGCCAGCAGCTTAGACAGCCAAGAGACCCAGTACTTC	CASSLDSQETQYF
TRBV10-1	NA	NA	TRBJ2-7	TGCGCCAGCATTCCGACAGGGAGGTACTACGAGCAGTACTTC	CASIPTGRYYEQYF
TRBV28	NA	TRBD2	TRBJ2-5	TGTGCCAGCAGCTCTAGCGGGAGACTAAGAGAGACCCAGTACTTC	CASSSSGRLRETQYF
TRBV4-1	NA	NA	TRBJ2-7	TGCGCCAGCAGCCAAGTCCCAGGGAACTACGAGCAGTACTTC	CASSQVPGNYEQYF
TRBV28	NA	TRBD1	TRBJ2-1	TGTGCCAGCTCCGCGACAGGGGGATCCTACAATGAGCAGTTCTTC	CASSATGGSYNEQFF
TRBV10-3	NA	TRBD1	TRBJ1-2	TGTGCCATCAGTGGGCAGGGGGTTCGGGTTGGCTACACCTTC	CAISGQGVRVGYTF
TRBV2	NA	NA	TRBJ1-5	TGTGCCAGCAGTGAGATGGCGGCTACCCATCAGCCCCAGCATTTT	CASSEMAATHQPQHF
TRBV28	NA	NA	TRBJ1-5	TGTGCCAGCAGTACCCCGACAGGTAGCAATCAGCCCCAGCATTTT	CASSTPTGSNQPQHF
TRBV10-3	NA	NA	TRBJ2-3	TGTGCCATCAGTGCTTCAGGGGCTAGCACAGATACGCAGTATTTT	CAISASGASTDTQYF
TRBV7-9	NA	TRBD1	TRBJ2-7	TGTGCCAGCAGCTTAGTGGGGACAGGGGTTTACGAGCAGTACTTC	CASSLVGTGVYEQYF
TRBV13	NA	NA	TRBJ2-7	TGTGCCAGCAGCTGGAGGGGTTCGACCGAGCAGTACTTC	CASSWRGSTEQYF
TRBV19	NA	NA	TRBJ1-4	TGTGCCAGTAGTATGACGGGGGCAACTAATGAAAAACTGTTTTTT	CASSMTGATNEKLFF
TRBV4-3	NA	NA	TRBJ2-3	TGCGCCAGCAGCCAAGACCCGGGACACAGGGCAGATACGCAGTATTTT	CASSQDPGHRADTQYF
TRBV11-3	NA	NA	TRBJ2-3	TGTGCCAGCAGCCCAAGTTTCAGGGCTACGCAGTATTTT	CASSPSFRATQYF